The clone carrying this T cell receptor beta chain came up many times. Its target is unknown. The data stem from a study of Graves' ophthalmopathy and Graves' hyperthyroidism. Overall study context: Peripheral blood (taken before any treatment) was collected at initial diagnosis.

Regarding the study as a whole: Detection in blood was also observed for most expanded thyroid clonotypes above 0.001 frequency. Sensitivity of about 90% and specificity of around 80% were achieved when a 13-signature model separated ophthalmopathy from stable hyperthyroidism.

RNA served as the template for amplifying TCR beta CDR3 regions. The first-round RT-PCR employed HTBI primers together with the Qiagen OneStep RT-PCR kit. A multiplex PCR was then performed as the second round. TCRdb reprocessed the multiplex PCR reads via MiXCR and lists one record per CDR3 protein. The table shows 150,000 or so distinct CDR3 sequences, with about two fifths occurring only once. V was cut by 2 bases and J by 1 base, with 12 bases left in between. CDR1 is MDHEN and CDR2 is SYDVKM in the germline V gene. The CDR3 consists of 17 residues. Ophthalmopathy was moderately-to-severely active, CAS at least 3, NOSPECS at least 4, lasting under 3 months.

Material for sequencing was peripheral blood. The rearrangement uses TRBV28 and TRBJ1-6; D is perhaps TRBD1 (6 bases). The sequence came from a man aged 25-40 years with Graves' ophthalmopathy. DNA of the CDR3: TGTGCCAGCAGTTTAAGGGGGGGGGATTCCTATAATTCACCCCTCCACTTT. This codes for CASSLRGGDSYNSPLHF.